Listed below are T cell receptor beta chains from one sample, sequenced in a study of T cells in Graves' hyperthyroidism and ophthalmopathy. TCRdb itself ran the multiplex PCR reads through MiXCR, one entry per CDR3 protein. The sample yields about 560,000 distinct CDR3 sequences, roughly a sixth seen once. The source material was blood. These receptors came from a woman aged 18-30 years with Graves' hyperthyroidism. The CDR3 runs from the conserved cysteine through the conserved F or W. D genes are given only for firm matches. Where a row states a size, it is once, few, many or the class of an expanded clone; other rows omit it.

TRBV6-1	TRBJ1-5	.	.	CASSPLVAQPQHF	TGTGCCAGCAGCCCCCTGGTAGCTCAGCCCCAGCATTTT
TRBV2	TRBJ2-1	many	.	CASKTNEQFF	TGTGCCAGCAAGACTAATGAGCAGTTCTTC
TRBV7-9	TRBJ2-3	.	TRBD1	CASRDGQGGQTQYF	TGTGCCAGCAGGGATGGACAGGGTGGGCAGACGCAGTATTTT
TRBV29-1	TRBJ1-1	many	.	CSVHGPNTEAFF	TGCAGCGTTCACGGTCCGAACACTGAAGCTTTCTTT
TRBV7-2	TRBJ1-1	few	.	CASSPRGGGAYTEAFF	TGTGCCAGCAGCCCTCGGGGGGGGGGGGCATACACTGAAGCTTTCTTT
TRBV28	TRBJ2-7	few	.	CASSHQGPSYEQYF	TGTGCCAGCAGTCACCAGGGGCCTTCCTACGAGCAGTACTTC
TRBV5-6	TRBJ2-7	few	.	CASSWERDYEQYF	TGTGCCAGCTCTTGGGAAAGGGATTACGAGCAGTACTTC
TRBV12-3/TRBV12-4	TRBJ2-2	.	.	CASSLQGNTGELFF	TGTGCCAGCAGTTTGCAAGGGAACACCGGGGAGCTGTTTTTT
TRBV28	TRBJ2-7	many	.	CASSFLAGRLIYEQYF	TGTGCCAGCAGTTTTCTGGCTGGGAGATTAATCTACGAGCAGTACTTC
TRBV7-8	TRBJ2-7	.	.	CASSLAPRDYEQYF	TGTGCCAGCAGCTTAGCCCCCAGGGACTACGAGCAGTACTTC
TRBV6-1	TRBJ2-1	many	TRBD2	CASASIPPGLADPYNEQFF	TGTGCCAGCGCCTCCATCCCTCCGGGACTAGCGGATCCATACAATGAGCAGTTCTTC
TRBV7-3	TRBJ2-3	few	.	CASSPDFGTQYF	TGTGCCAGCAGCCCGGACTTTGGTACGCAGTATTTT
TRBV20-1	TRBJ2-7	.	.	CSAPGRYEQYF	TGCAGTGCTCCAGGGAGGTACGAGCAGTACTTC
TRBV7-9	TRBJ2-7	many	TRBD1	CASSLMTGGEQYF	TGTGCCAGCAGCTTGATGACAGGGGGCGAGCAGTACTTC
TRBV5-6	TRBJ2-3	many	TRBD2	CASSIERDPRTDTQYF	TGTGCCAGCAGCATAGAGCGGGACCCCCGCACAGATACGCAGTATTTT
TRBV6-1	TRBJ2-5	many	.	CASSPGREYF	TGTGCCAGCAGTCCGGGACGGGAGTACTTC
TRBV4-2	TRBJ1-6	few	.	CASSQTPNSPLHF	TGTGCCAGCAGCCAGACGCCCAATTCACCCCTCCACTTT
TRBV29-1	TRBJ1-3	.	.	CSVVGGLSGNTIYF	TGCAGCGTAGTGGGGGGACTCTCTGGAAACACCATATATTTT
TRBV3-1	TRBJ1-1	once	TRBD1	CASSPQDRVATEAFF	TGTGCCAGCAGCCCACAGGACAGGGTGGCCACTGAAGCTTTCTTT
TRBV5-1	TRBJ2-2	.	TRBD2	CASSYLTSGSSGELFF	TGCGCCAGCAGCTACCTGACTAGCGGGAGTTCCGGGGAGCTGTTTTTT
TRBV6-1	TRBJ2-7	.	.	CASSPSQSSYEQYF	TGTGCCAGCAGTCCCTCACAGAGCTCCTACGAGCAGTACTTC
TRBV30	TRBJ2-7	few	TRBD1	CAWNQGAYEQYF	TGTGCCTGGAACCAGGGGGCCTACGAGCAGTACTTC
TRBV12-3/TRBV12-4	TRBJ2-7	many	.	CASSLVRGWAYEQYF	TGTGCCAGCAGTTTAGTCCGGGGGTGGGCCTACGAGCAGTACTTC
TRBV6-1	TRBJ2-7	few	.	CASRTGGPIDEQYF	TGTGCCAGCAGGACGGGCGGTCCAATCGACGAGCAGTACTTC
TRBV28	TRBJ2-1	.	TRBD2	CASSLLPGTSNEQFF	TGTGCCAGCAGTTTGCTGCCCGGGACTAGCAATGAGCAGTTCTTC
TRBV20-1	TRBJ2-1	few	TRBD1	CSARGYGTGGVEVSLEQFF	TGCAGTGCCCGGGGGTACGGGACAGGGGGCGTTGAGGTGTCTTTAGAGCAGTTCTTC
TRBV4-3	TRBJ2-2	few	.	CASSQDPPGAGGELFF	TGCGCCAGCAGCCAAGACCCGCCTGGGGCAGGCGGGGAGCTGTTTTTT
TRBV25-1	TRBJ1-6	once	TRBD1	CASSEFQGASSPLHF	TGTGCCAGCAGTGAATTTCAGGGGGCGAGTTCACCCCTCCACTTT
TRBV28	TRBJ2-7	many	.	CASRKQGRSYEQYF	TGTGCCAGCAGAAAACAGGGGAGGTCCTACGAGCAGTACTTC
TRBV5-4	TRBJ1-1	few	TRBD1	CASSVRQGGYTEAFF	TGTGCCAGCAGCGTTAGACAGGGAGGGTACACTGAAGCTTTCTTT
TRBV6-1	TRBJ2-5	many	TRBD2	CASSQSGSAETQYF	TGTGCCAGCAGCCAAAGCGGGAGTGCGGAGACCCAGTACTTC
TRBV18	TRBJ2-7	few	TRBD2	CASSPASGSYEQYF	TGTGCCAGCTCACCAGCTAGCGGGAGCTACGAGCAGTACTTC
TRBV2	TRBJ1-1	many	TRBD1	CAGSGQTLLNTEAFF	TGTGCCGGATCGGGACAGACCCTATTGAACACTGAAGCTTTCTTT
TRBV3-1	TRBJ1-5	many	.	CASSRDVSNQPQHF	TGTGCCAGCAGCCGGGACGTTAGCAATCAGCCCCAGCATTTT
TRBV20-1	TRBJ2-1	few	TRBD2	CRPTGSGSYNEQFF	TGCAGGCCCACGGGTAGCGGGAGTTACAATGAGCAGTTCTTC
TRBV20-1	TRBJ2-1	few	TRBD2	CSAGDYQWTSGRSYNEQFF	TGCAGTGCTGGAGATTACCAGTGGACTAGCGGGAGGTCCTACAATGAGCAGTTCTTC
TRBV5-1	TRBJ2-6	.	.	CASSLVRGDHSGANVLTF	TGCGCCAGCAGCTTGGTCAGGGGAGATCACTCTGGGGCCAACGTCCTGACTTTC